The 30 T cell receptor beta chains below come from one sample, sequenced in a study of cytomegalovirus exposure and HLA in healthy donors. The primer mix had 60 Vbeta and 13 Jbeta primers. Sequenced by immunoSEQ multiplex PCR; TCRdb stores in-frame clones only, minus some. This table has about 120,000 clones, nearly 65% appearing once. The sample consisted of PBMCs. The receptors come from a man aged 40-49 years in good health and CMV-seropositive.

This chain joins TRBV2 and TRBJ2-5; D might be TRBD2 (5 bases). Germline assignment: CDR1 SNHLY and CDR2 FYNNEI. The CDR3 extends over 13 amino acids. V lost 11 bases and J 4 bases, leaving 17 bases between the germline ends. CDR3 in DNA: TGTGCCTCAAAACAAGACTATCTAGAGACCCAGTACTTC. Translation: CASKQDYLETQYF.

The chain has TRBV2 and TRBJ2-7; TRBD1 agrees at 7 bases. Per the germline V gene, CDR1 is SNHLY and CDR2 is FYNNEI. The V segment lost 7 bases and the J segment 0 bases; nucleotides outside the gene matches: 9. The CDR3 runs to 15 residues. CDR3 sequence reads: CASIPQGKGSYEQYF. The CDR3 bases are TGTGCCAGCATCCCACAGGGGAAGGGCTCCTACGAGCAGTACTTC.

J is TRBJ1-1 and V is TRBV6-1; the D gene is possibly TRBD1 (5 bases). CDR1 MNHNS and CDR2 SASEGT come from the germline V gene. This CDR3 contains 15 residues. Deletions cut 2 bases from V and 1 base from J, with 11 bases between. CDR3 sequence reads: CASSELLDRNTEAFF. The DNA for the CDR3 is TGTGCCAGCAGTGAACTTCTCGACAGGAACACTGAAGCTTTCTTT.

This sequence joins TRBV30 and TRBJ1-1; perhaps TRBD1 as D (5 bases). The CDR3 length is 11 residues. Germline V gene lookup returns CDR1 GTSNPN and CDR2 SVGIG (reference sequence). V was cut by 3 bases and J by 7 bases, with 9 bases left in between. CDR3 sequence: CAWRPGHEAFF. The DNA for the CDR3 is TGTGCCTGGAGACCTGGACATGAAGCTTTCTTT.

This sequence joins TRBV4-3 and TRBJ1-2; D is perhaps TRBD1 (6 bases). CDR3 length: 15 amino acids. V lost 2 bases to trimming and J lost 2 bases, with 12 bases between them. Germline V gene sequence: CDR1 LGHNA, CDR2 YSLEER. CDR3 coding DNA: TGCGCCAGCAGCCAATTTGACAGGCTAAACTATGGCTACACCTTC. This encodes CASSQFDRLNYGYTF.

Turning to this clone: Its ends do not fully match the called genes, so a read error is possible. The CDR3: CVSSTIESNQPQHF. In DNA form, the CDR3 reads TGTGTCAGCAGCACGATCGAGAGCAATCAGCCCCAGCATTTT. The chain has TRBV7-9 and TRBJ1-5; D is uncertain. Germline CDR1 is SEHNR and CDR2 is FQNEAQ (reference sequence). The CDR3 runs 14 residues.

The chain is built from TRBV29-1 and TRBJ1-2; no clear D. This CDR3 is 13 amino acids long. Germline CDR1 is SQVTM and CDR2 is ANQGSEA. V was cut by 0 bases and J by 10 bases, with 15 bases left in between. The CDR3 sequence is CSVEEAATMAYTF. The CDR3 bases are TGCAGCGTTGAAGAAGCAGCTACTATGGCCTACACCTTC.

This chain connects TRBV4-3 to TRBJ2-3; 8 nucleotides align to TRBD2. Germline lookup yields CDR1 LGHNA and CDR2 YSLEER. V lost 1 base to trimming and J lost 5 bases; unmatched junction nucleotides: 17. The CDR3 runs 19 residues. In DNA form, the CDR3 reads TGCGCCAGCAGCCAAGTTACCACAGGGAGCGGGAGTGAGGGAGATACGCAGTATTTT. This codes for CASSQVTTGSGSEGDTQYF.

This rearrangement joins TRBV2 to TRBJ2-7, with D tentatively TRBD2 (5 bases). CDR3 length equals 14 residues. Trimming took 6 bases from V and 4 from J, leaving 16 bases between them. Germline V lookup: CDR1 SNHLY, CDR2 FYNNEI. The CDR3 DNA reads TGTGCCAGCAGAGAGCGGTCTAGCCCGTACGAGCAGTACTTC. Amino acids: CASRERSSPYEQYF.

The chain joins TRBV19 to TRBJ2-7; 9 positions match TRBD1. J lost 2 bases, V lost 9 bases, and 2 bases had no gene match. CDR1 and CDR2 from the germline V gene are LNHDA and SQIVND (reference sequence). This CDR3 spans 12 amino acids. The CDR3 DNA is TGTGCCAGCGGGACAGGGCCCTACGAGCAGTACTTC. Amino acids: CASGTGPYEQYF.

The genes are TRBV7-9 and TRBJ2-1, with 7 bases fitting TRBD2. The CDR3 is 17 amino acids. CDR1 is SEHNR, CDR2 FQNEAQ, per germline (reference sequence). With 3 bases clipped from V and 0 bases from J, the junction kept 8 bases outside the gene matches. CDR3 bases: TGTGCCAGCAGCTTCTCCTTAGCGGGTAGCTCCTACAATGAGCAGTTCTTC. This gives the protein CASSFSLAGSSYNEQFF.

The chain couples TRBV28 to TRBJ2-7, with 12 bases identical to TRBD1. Germline CDR1 and CDR2: MDHEN and SYDVKM. CDR3 size: 15 residues. The ends lost 4 bases at V and 9 bases at J; junction bases unmatched: 10. CDR3 DNA: TGTGCCAGCAGTTCCGCCGGGACAGGGGGCGCAGGGCAGTACTTC. It yields the protein CASSSAGTGGAGQYF.

The chain combines TRBV9 with TRBJ2-7; 7 positions match TRBD2. The CDR3 has 14 residues. Looked up from germline, CDR1 is SGDLS and CDR2 is YYNGEE. Trimming took 0 bases from V and 4 from J; bases not matched to a gene: 4. The DNA of the CDR3 is TGTGCCAGCAGCGTAGGGGGTAGCGGGTACGAGCAGTACTTC. This sequence encodes CASSVGGSGYEQYF.

The rearrangement links TRBV29-1 to TRBJ2-1, with 8 bases that match TRBD2. Trimming cost V 1 base and J 8 bases; bases outside gene matches: 4. The CDR3 extends over 13 amino acids. Germline V gene sequence: CDR1 SQVTM, CDR2 ANQGSEA. For the CDR3, the DNA is TGCAGCGTTGAAGGTAGCGGGGTGGATGAGCAGTTCTTC. Translating gives CSVEGSGVDEQFF.

The V and J genes are TRBV6-1 and TRBJ2-2; tentatively, D is TRBD1 (5 bases). V shed 8 bases and J shed 1 base, with 14 bases lying between them. Per germline, CDR1 MNHNS and CDR2 SASEGT. The CDR3 length is 15 residues. CDR3: CASSGRTVNTGELFF. The DNA for the CDR3 is TGTGCCAGCTCAGGGCGGACGGTGAACACCGGGGAGCTGTTTTTT.

CDR3 nucleotide sequence: TGTGCCAGCAGTTTAGGACACTCAGGGGGCTATGGCTACACCTTC. The encoded protein is CASSLGHSGGYGYTF. The gene calls are TRBV28 and TRBJ1-2; 7 bases map to TRBD1. The ends lost 2 bases at V and 4 bases at J; junction bases unmatched: 7. CDR3 length equals 15 residues. Per germline, CDR1 MDHEN and CDR2 SYDVKM.

This clone showed up just a few times. The chain combines TRBV29-1 with TRBJ1-5; unclear D gene. CDR1 is SQVTM and CDR2 is ANQGSEA in the germline V gene. The CDR3 has 15 amino acids. V was trimmed by 4 bases and J by 2 bases, leaving 15 bases between them. CDR3 region: CSVGPTGRRNQPQHF. The CDR3 DNA reads TGCAGCGTTGGGCCTACCGGCAGGCGCAATCAGCCCCAGCATTTT. The variable domain in full, with the rest retrieved from reference TRBV29-1 and TRBJ1-5, is SAVISQKPSRDICQRGTSLTIQCQVDSQVTMMFWYRQQPGQSLTLIATANQGSEATYESGFVIDKFPISRPNLTFSTLTVSNMSPEDSSIYLCSVGPTGRRNQPQHFGDGTRLSIL.

The chain combines TRBV11-2 with TRBJ2-2, with TRBD1 as a possible D gene (6 bases). There are 16 residues in the CDR3. Trimming removed 5 bases at V and 1 base at J, with 14 bases between. The germline CDR1 and CDR2 sequences are SGHAT and FQNNGV. The CDR3 bases are TGTGCCAGCAGCCCGCGAGGACAGCTGAACACCGGGGAGCTGTTTTTT. It translates to CASSPRGQLNTGELFF.

The CDR3 DNA reads as TGTGCCAGCAACCCGCTGCAGGCCTACGAGCAGTACTTC. Its protein product is CASNPLQAYEQYF. The chain recombines TRBV7-8 with TRBJ2-7; D not resolved. The CDR3 is made up of 13 amino acids. Trimming stripped 7 bases from V and 2 bases from J, with 12 bases between. Germline V gene lookup returns CDR1 SGHVS and CDR2 FQNEAQ.

V usage is TRBV28 and J usage is TRBJ2-4; the D gene is possibly TRBD2 (6 bases). The CDR3 runs to 15 residues. Trimming pared 2 bases from V and 9 bases from J, leaving 17 bases between. CDR1 MDHEN and CDR2 SYDVKM come from the germline V gene. CDR3 protein: CASSLAGQGGGIQYF. For the CDR3, the DNA is TGTGCCAGCAGTTTAGCAGGGCAGGGAGGTGGCATTCAGTACTTC.

The rearrangement links TRBV7-8 to TRBJ2-5; 10 bases are shared with TRBD2. The CDR3 runs 20 residues. The germline V gene has CDR1 SGHVS and CDR2 FQNEAQ. V shed 2 bases and J 0 bases; nucleotides not matched to a gene: 15. CDR3 sequence reads: CASSLPRHGLAELYQETQYF. CDR3 coding DNA: TGTGCCAGCAGCTTACCGCGCCACGGACTAGCGGAGTTGTACCAAGAGACCCAGTACTTC.

This clone was seen only a few times. V is TRBV6-6 and J is TRBJ1-1; TRBD1 matches at 7 bases. V lost 5 bases and J lost 5; bases outside the gene matches: 11. The CDR3 is 15 amino acids. CDR1 is MNHNY and CDR2 is SVGAGI in the germline V gene (reference sequence). This CDR3 reads CASSVRRGSGTEAFF. The DNA of the CDR3 is TGTGCCAGCAGTGTTCGCAGGGGGTCGGGAACTGAAGCTTTCTTT.

A few counts support this clone. The chain uses TRBV6-4 and TRBJ1-1; TRBD1 matches 9 bases. There are 14 residues in the CDR3. J lost 4 bases, V lost 4 bases, and 4 bases had no gene match. Germline assignment: CDR1 MRHNA and CDR2 SNTAGT. CDR3 sequence: CASSGDREATEAFF. The CDR3, as DNA: TGTGCCAGCAGTGGGGACAGGGAGGCCACTGAAGCTTTCTTT.

In this sample, this clone turned up a few times. V is TRBV12-1 and J is TRBJ2-7; the table assigns TRBD1, which was not confirmed against the DNA. TRBV12-1 is recorded as a pseudogene. This CDR3 has 14 amino acids. The CDR3 reads CASSFLDNKDEQYF. The CDR3 coding sequence is TGTGCCAGCAGCTTTTTGGACAATAAGGACGAGCAGTACTTC.

The chain carries TRBV10-2 and TRBJ2-5; 7 bases align to TRBD2. V shed 3 bases and J 3 bases; nucleotides not matched to a gene: 1. The CDR3 sequence is 13 residues long. From germline, CDR1 is WSHSY and CDR2 SAAADI. The CDR3 sequence is CASSDAGEETQYF. DNA of the CDR3: TGCGCCAGCAGTGATGCGGGGGAAGAGACCCAGTACTTC.

J is TRBJ1-2 and V is TRBV29-1; D may be TRBD1 (5 bases). Between the trimmed V and J ends, which lost 6 bases and 4 bases, there was a span of 21 bases. Germline V CDR1 and CDR2: SQVTM, ANQGSEA. The CDR3 sequence is 15 residues long. CDR3: CSVYTRREKGYGYTF. The DNA for the CDR3 is TGCAGCGTCTACACCCGCAGGGAAAAAGGCTATGGCTACACCTTC.

The rearrangement links TRBV4-2 to TRBJ2-7; 7 bases map to TRBD1. The trim removed 0 bases at V and 1 base at J, leaving 12 bases unmatched. CDR3 size: 18 residues. CDR1 and CDR2 (germline): LGHNA, YNFKEQ. The CDR3 sequence: CASSQDLVGQVPSYEQYF. The CDR3 coding sequence is TGTGCCAGCAGCCAAGATCTCGTAGGACAGGTACCTTCCTACGAGCAGTACTTC.

The rearrangement uses TRBV6-5 and TRBJ2-7; 9 positions match TRBD1. In germline, CDR1 is MNHEY, CDR2 SVGAGI. V lost 6 bases and J lost 5; bases outside the gene matches: 8. The CDR3 totals 14 residues. CDR3 in amino acids: CASRAGQGSNEQYF. CDR3 sequence (DNA): TGTGCCAGCAGGGCGGGACAGGGTTCCAACGAGCAGTACTTC.

The chain carries TRBV30 and TRBJ1-6; TRBD1 aligns across 9 bases. In germline, CDR1 is GTSNPN, CDR2 SVGIG (reference sequence). V gave up 0 bases and J gave up 9 bases; unmatched junction bases: 9. This CDR3 comprises 16 residues. The CDR3 region is CAWSVRDRVSGSPLHF. Written as DNA, the CDR3 is TGTGCCTGGAGTGTACGGGACAGGGTATCGGGTTCACCCCTCCACTTT.

The chain carries TRBV13 and TRBJ2-6; TRBD1 matches at 9 bases. The CDR3 sequence is 17 residues long. The V gene's germline CDR1 is PRHDT and CDR2 FYEKMQ (reference sequence). With 5 bases clipped from V and 1 base from J, the junction kept 6 bases outside the gene matches. CDR3 DNA: TGTGCCAGCAGCCCGGGACAGGGTCGGTCTGGGGCCAACGTCCTGACTTTC. Its translation: CASSPGQGRSGANVLTF. Supplemented by reference TRBV13 and TRBJ2-6, the full variable domain reads AAGVIQSPRHLIKEKRETATLKCYPIPRHDTVYWYQQGPGQDPQFLISFYEKMQSDKGSIPDRFSAQQFSDYHSELNMSSLELGDSALYFCASSPGQGRSGANVLTFGAGSRLTVL.